One and the same sample provided the 18 T cell receptor beta chains below, sequenced in a study of blood T cell repertoires in COVID-19. Profiled with immunoSEQ multiplex PCR; TCRdb holds only in-frame clones, not every one. This table holds 150,000 to 200,000 clones, over 60% found once. The sequencing sample was made of peripheral blood. All receptors come from a woman aged 70-85 years with acute or convalescent COVID-19.

The table lists this clone with a few counts. This rearrangement joins TRBV7-3 to TRBJ2-2, with TRBD2 matching over 7 bases. This CDR3 comprises 17 residues. The V gene's germline CDR1 is SGHTA and CDR2 FQGTGA. V was pared by 5 bases and J by 5 bases, with 14 bases of the junction left unmatched. CDR3 amino acids: CASSPIGDGRRTGELFF. The CDR3 DNA reads as TGTGCCAGCAGCCCCATCGGGGACGGGAGGAGGACCGGGGAGCTGTTTTTT.

The CDR3 DNA follows: TGTGCCAGCAGCTTAGAAGGGTCCGGGACAGGGGCCTACGAGCAGTACTTC. Its translation: CASSLEGSGTGAYEQYF. J is TRBJ2-7 and V is TRBV7-8; 10 nucleotides line up with TRBD1. The germline CDR1 and CDR2 sequences are SGHVS and FQNEAQ. The CDR3 extends over 17 amino acids. Trimming cost V 1 base and J 2 bases; bases outside gene matches: 8.

The chain links TRBV7-8 to TRBJ2-3; D is ambiguous. V dropped 3 bases and J dropped 1 base, with 5 bases sitting between them. Germline values: CDR1 SGHVS, CDR2 FQNEAQ. The CDR3 is 13 amino acids. DNA for the CDR3: TGTGCCAGCAGCTTTAGCCGCACAGATACGCAGTATTTT. Protein: CASSFSRTDTQYF.

This chain uses TRBV24-1 with TRBJ1-2, with 7 bases aligning to TRBD1. CDR1 is KGHDR, CDR2 SFDVKD, per germline. The CDR3 contains 16 residues. With V trimmed by 3 bases and J by 4 bases, 10 bases remained unmatched. CDR3 sequence reads: CATSDPSVGTAYGYTF. The CDR3 DNA follows: TGTGCCACCAGTGATCCCTCCGTCGGGACAGCCTATGGCTACACCTTC.

The V call is TRBV11-2, the J call TRBJ1-3; TRBD1 might be the D (6 bases). The V gene's germline CDR1 is SGHAT and CDR2 FQNNGV. The CDR3 totals 14 residues. Trimming pared 1 base from V and 4 bases from J, leaving 8 bases between. CDR3 sequence: CASSLGDRGNTIYF. CDR3 nucleotide sequence: TGTGCCAGCAGCTTAGGAGACAGGGGAAACACCATATATTTT.

This rearrangement joins TRBV3-1 (or the pseudogene TRBV3-2) to TRBJ2-2; 13 bases are shared with TRBD2. Germline CDR1 reads LGHDT; CDR2 reads YNNKEL (reference sequence). The CDR3 spans 18 residues. J lost 5 bases, V lost 4 bases, and 10 bases had no gene match. Here the CDR3 DNA reads TGTGCCAGCAGCCTGCTAGGACTAGCGGGAGTAGGAACCGGGGAGCTGTTTTTT. Protein sequence: CASSLLGLAGVGTGELFF.

The chain joins TRBV3-1 (or the pseudogene TRBV3-2) to TRBJ1-1; D ambiguous. The CDR3 sequence is 13 residues long. Trimming cost V 3 bases and J 1 base, with 6 bases left between them. Germline CDR1 is LGHDT and CDR2 is YNNKEL (reference sequence). CDR3 nucleotide sequence: TGTGCCAGCAGCCATAACAGGAACACTGAAGCTTTCTTT. Residues: CASSHNRNTEAFF.

The chain employs TRBV2 and TRBJ1-1, with a tentative D call TRBD1 (5 bases). The CDR3 is 13 residues long. Trimming removed 8 bases from V and 1 base from J, with 11 bases in between. Looked up from germline, CDR1 is SNHLY and CDR2 is FYNNEI. The CDR3 is CASLRDGNTEAFF. In DNA form, the CDR3 reads TGTGCCAGCTTGCGGGACGGGAACACTGAAGCTTTCTTT.

The V and J genes are TRBV7-9 and TRBJ2-1; 7 nucleotides align to TRBD2. J lost 10 bases, V lost 3 bases, and 6 bases had no gene match. Germline CDR1 and CDR2: SEHNR and FQNEAQ (reference sequence). CDR3 size: 13 residues. For the CDR3, the DNA is TGTGCCAGCAGCTTCGAACTAGCGACGGAGCAGTTCTTC. It is translated as CASSFELATEQFF.

This sequence joins TRBV2 and TRBJ2-1; 14 bases map to TRBD2. CDR1 SNHLY and CDR2 FYNNEI come from the germline V gene. V lost 6 bases, J lost 9 bases, and 4 bases stayed unmatched. The CDR3 contains 14 residues. DNA of the CDR3: TGTGCCAGCAGGGGACTAGCGGGAGCGGGTGAGCAGTTCTTC. Translation: CASRGLAGAGEQFF.

This clone was counted between two and nine times. V gene TRBV7-8 combines with J gene TRBJ1-2, with 8 nucleotides matching TRBD1. The CDR3 is made up of 14 amino acids. V gave up 4 bases and J gave up 7 bases; unmatched junction bases: 8. Looked up from germline, CDR1 is SGHVS and CDR2 is FQNEAQ. The CDR3 loop is CASSSDREWGGYTF. DNA of the CDR3: TGTGCCAGCAGCTCGGACAGGGAATGGGGTGGCTACACCTTC.

This chain uses TRBV6-6 with TRBJ2-1; the D is unclear. Germline CDR1 MNHNY, CDR2 SVGAGI (reference sequence). This CDR3 comprises 13 residues. Trimming left V 0 bases short and J 7 bases short, with 7 bases between. DNA of the CDR3: TGTGCCAGCAGTTACTCGAGGTTTAATGAGCAGTTCTTC. The encoded protein is CASSYSRFNEQFF.

This chain uses TRBV21-1 with TRBJ2-2; the D call in the table, TRBD2, was not verified against the DNA. TRBV21-1 is a pseudogene segment. CDR3 length: 22 amino acids. The CDR3: CASSKGVPGTSGSVEDTGELFF. The CDR3 DNA sequence: TGTGCCAGCAGCAAGGGTGTTCCAGGGACTAGCGGGAGCGTCGAGGACACCGGGGAGCTGTTTTTT.

The genes are TRBV30 and TRBJ2-5, with 13 bases lining up with TRBD2. CDR3 length equals 13 residues. Trimming at V came to 8 bases and at J to 6 bases, leaving 6 bases not matched to a gene. The V gene's germline CDR1 is GTSNPN and CDR2 SVGIG (reference sequence). CDR3 in DNA: TGTGCCCTGAGACTAGCGGGAGGTCAGACCCAGTACTTC. Encoded protein: CALRLAGGQTQYF.

The CDR3 region is CASSPTWADEQFF. The DNA of the CDR3 is TGCGCCAGCAGCCCCACCTGGGCAGATGAGCAGTTCTTC. The rearrangement links TRBV5-1 to TRBJ2-1; D remains unclear. Trimming shortened V by 4 bases and J by 8 bases, and 13 bases separated the two germline ends. Germline V CDR1 and CDR2: SGHRS, YFSETQ. This CDR3 contains 13 residues. Combining the CDR3 with reference TRBV5-1 and TRBJ2-1 gives the whole variable domain KAGVTQTPRYLIKTRGQQVTLSCSPISGHRSVSWYQQTPGQGLQFLFEYFSETQRNKGNFPGRFSGRQFSNSRSEMNVSTLELGDSALYLCASSPTWADEQFFGPGTRLTVL.

This chain links TRBV5-1 with TRBJ2-3, with 7 bases identical to TRBD1. The CDR3 sequence is 16 residues long. CDR1 SGHRS and CDR2 YFSETQ come from the germline V gene. V shed 4 bases and J 3 bases; nucleotides not matched to a gene: 11. CDR3 in amino acids: CASSPKQGMGTDTQYF. Here the CDR3 DNA reads TGCGCCAGCAGCCCCAAACAGGGGATGGGGACAGATACGCAGTATTTT.

This chain links TRBV10-1 with TRBJ1-1; D ambiguous. The CDR3 runs to 14 residues. The germline V gene encodes CDR1 WNHNN and CDR2 SYGVQD (reference sequence). V gave up 5 bases and J gave up 1 base, with 11 bases separating them. The CDR3 DNA reads TGCGCCAGCAGTAATACATTATCGAACACTGAAGCTTTCTTT. Protein: CASSNTLSNTEAFF.

The chain is built from TRBV12-5 and TRBJ1-5; 8 bases map to TRBD1. Germline V gene sequence: CDR1 LGHNT, CDR2 FRNRAP. Losses at the gene ends were 1 base for V and 1 base for J; bases not matched to a gene: 0. This CDR3 has 15 amino acids. The CDR3 is CASGLAGGSNQPQHF. The CDR3 nucleotides are TGTGCTAGTGGTTTGGCAGGGGGCAGCAATCAGCCCCAGCATTTT.